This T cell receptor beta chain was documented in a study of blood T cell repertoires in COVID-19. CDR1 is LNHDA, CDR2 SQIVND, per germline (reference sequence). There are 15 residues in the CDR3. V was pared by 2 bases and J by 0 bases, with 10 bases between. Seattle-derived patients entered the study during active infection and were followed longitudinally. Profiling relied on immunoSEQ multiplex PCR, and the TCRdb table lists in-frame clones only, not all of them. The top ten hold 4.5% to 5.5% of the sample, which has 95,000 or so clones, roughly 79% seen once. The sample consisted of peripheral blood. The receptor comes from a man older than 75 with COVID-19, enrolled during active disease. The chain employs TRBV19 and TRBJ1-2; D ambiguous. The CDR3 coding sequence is TGTGCCAGTAGTATATCGTTCGGGACTAACTATGGCTACACCTTC. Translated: CASSISFGTNYGYTF.